The present TCR beta chain was sequenced within a study of OX40 agonist ivuxolimab in advanced cancers. The method was immunoSEQ multiplex PCR; TCRdb's version includes in-frame clones alone and lacks a portion of them. The sample lists 50,000 or so clones; 65% to 85% were seen once. Here the sequenced sample was CD4+ or CD8+ T cells sorted from blood, taken in a trial of the OX40 agonist ivuxolimab. The receptor's source is an adult with an advanced solid tumor such as melanoma, head and neck, liver or kidney cancer.

The CDR3 DNA follows: TGTGCCATCAGTGAGTCTAGCGGGAGGGCCCCTGAGTACTTC. It is translated as CAISESSGRAPEYF. V and J are TRBV10-3 and TRBJ2-4, with 11 nucleotides matching TRBD2. With 0 bases clipped from V and 14 bases from J, the junction kept 6 bases outside the gene matches. The CDR3 sequence is 14 residues long. In germline, CDR1 is ENHRY, CDR2 SYGVKD.